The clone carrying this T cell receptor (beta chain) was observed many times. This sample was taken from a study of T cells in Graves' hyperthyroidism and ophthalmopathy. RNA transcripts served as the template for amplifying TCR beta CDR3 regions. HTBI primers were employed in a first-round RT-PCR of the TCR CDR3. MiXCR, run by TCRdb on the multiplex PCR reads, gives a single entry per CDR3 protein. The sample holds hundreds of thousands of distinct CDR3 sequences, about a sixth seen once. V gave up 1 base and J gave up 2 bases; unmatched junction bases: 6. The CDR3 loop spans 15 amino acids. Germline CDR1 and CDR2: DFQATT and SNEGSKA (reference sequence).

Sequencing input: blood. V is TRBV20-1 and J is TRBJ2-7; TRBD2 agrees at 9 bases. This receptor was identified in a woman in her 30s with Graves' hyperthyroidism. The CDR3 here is CSARAASGKAYEQYF. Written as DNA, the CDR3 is TGCAGTGCTAGAGCGGCTAGCGGGAAAGCCTACGAGCAGTACTTC.